This T cell receptor (beta chain) was documented in a study of Tregs in tolerant kidney transplant recipients. The length of the CDR3 is 11 residues. Trimming took off 4 bases at V and 5 bases at J, with 6 bases between the two ends. Germline CDR1 SGDLS, CDR2 YYNGEE. CD4+CD25+CD127- Tregs, CD4+CD25- non-Tregs, CD4 and CD8 cells were sorted. The method was immunoSEQ multiplex PCR; TCRdb's version includes in-frame clones alone and lacks a portion of them. The repertoire consists of some 88,000 clones, with about 92% occurring once and the leading ten covering over 4%. The sample consisted of CD8+ T cells from blood. This sequence originates from a human donor in good health. This chain connects TRBV9 to TRBJ2-5; D uncertain. As DNA, the CDR3 is TGTGCCAGCAGCCTATTCGAGACCCAGTACTTC. The encoded protein is CASSLFETQYF.